The rows below give T cell receptor beta chains drawn from one sample of a study of blood T cell repertoires in COVID-19. This table comes from immunoSEQ multiplex PCR, and its TCRdb copy is limited to in-frame clones, with some not included. This table holds about 300,000 clones, around 92% found once. Sequenced sample: peripheral blood. These receptors were taken from a woman aged 30 to 39 with COVID-19, enrolled during active disease. Each CDR3 is given with its conserved first and last residue. A D gene is named only where the DNA matches it firmly. Where a row states a size, it is once, few, many or the class of an expanded clone; other rows omit it.

j_call cdr3_length v_call d_call clone_size cdr3_aa cdr3_nt
TRBJ2-5 13 TRBV25-1 . . CASSHGNQETQYF TGTGCCAGCAGTCATGGCAACCAAGAGACCCAGTACTTC
TRBJ2-5 15 TRBV9 TRBD2 . CASSVGGLAEETQYF TGTGCCAGCAGCGTAGGGGGACTAGCCGAAGAGACCCAGTACTTC
TRBJ1-4 12 TRBV5-1 TRBD1 . CASKDRGAELFF TGCGCCAGTAAGGACAGGGGCGCAGAACTGTTTTTT
TRBJ1-2 15 TRBV4-3 TRBD1 . CASSQTTGGAYGYTF TGCGCCAGCAGCCAAACGACAGGGGGCGCGTATGGCTACACCTTC
TRBJ2-3 14 TRBV6-5 . . CASSPSWGADTQYF TGTGCCAGCAGTCCGTCATGGGGCGCCGATACGCAGTATTTT
TRBJ2-1 13 TRBV7-9 TRBD2 . CASSLGTSYEQFF TGTGCCAGCAGCTTAGGGACTAGCTATGAGCAGTTCTTC
TRBJ1-2 17 TRBV3-1/TRBV3-2 TRBD1 . CASSQVLLGQGARGYTF TGTGCCAGCAGCCAAGTCCTCCTGGGACAGGGGGCGCGGGGCTACACCTTC
TRBJ1-1 12 TRBV12-3/TRBV12-4 . . CASSTVPWEAFF TGTGCCAGCAGCACAGTCCCCTGGGAAGCTTTCTTT
TRBJ1-3 14 TRBV3-1/TRBV3-2 TRBD1 . CASSRTGSGNTIYF TGTGCCAGCAGCAGGACAGGGTCTGGAAACACCATATATTTT
TRBJ1-1 17 TRBV2 TRBD1 . CASSATTVRDREDEAFF TGTGCCAGCAGCGCTACTACCGTACGGGACAGGGAGGATGAAGCTTTCTTT
TRBJ2-1 13 TRBV5-6 TRBD2 . CASSLAGGTVQFF TGTGCCAGCAGTTTAGCGGGGGGGACAGTGCAGTTCTTC
TRBJ1-1 15 TRBV18 . . CASKPGREQNTEAFF TGTGCCAGCAAACCAGGCCGGGAGCAGAACACTGAAGCTTTCTTT
TRBJ2-2 15 TRBV18 . once CASSHSPPSTGELFF TGTGCCAGCTCACACTCCCCCCCTTCCACCGGGGAGCTGTTTTTT
TRBJ1-5 15 TRBV7-8 TRBD1 . CASSLIQGGIQPQHF TGTGCCAGCAGCTTGATACAGGGGGGGATTCAGCCCCAGCATTTT
TRBJ1-5 16 TRBV7-2 TRBD1 . CASSLVGGAGNQPQHF TGTGCCAGCAGCTTAGTAGGGGGCGCAGGCAATCAGCCCCAGCATTTT
TRBJ2-2 12 TRBV19 . . CASTPQGGELFF TGTGCCAGTACTCCTCAGGGCGGGGAGCTGTTTTTT
TRBJ1-6 17 TRBV27 TRBD1 once CAKESGTGEIYNSPLHF TGTGCCAAAGAATCCGGGACAGGGGAAATCTATAATTCACCCCTCCACTTT
TRBJ1-4 17 TRBV25-1 TRBD1 . CASSEPNVMTGYGKLFF TGTGCCAGCAGTGAACCCAACGTTATGACAGGGTACGGAAAACTGTTTTTT
TRBJ1-6 16 TRBV7-9 TRBD1 . CASSSGQGAGNSPLHF TGTGCCAGCAGCTCCGGACAGGGGGCGGGTAATTCACCCCTCCACTTT
TRBJ1-1 14 TRBV6-5 . . CASSRDSLNTEAFF TGTGCCAGCAGCCGAGACAGCCTGAACACTGAAGCTTTCTTT
TRBJ1-6 16 TRBV7-2 . . CASSRSSGSYNSPLHF TGTGCCAGCAGCCGGAGTTCGGGGTCCTATAATTCACCCCTCCACTTT
TRBJ2-7 16 TRBV7-9 TRBD1 . CASSHSETGPYHEQYF TGTGCCAGCAGCCATTCAGAGACAGGGCCATACCACGAGCAGTACTTC
TRBJ2-5 15 TRBV15 . . CATSTDRSAQETQYF TGTGCCACCAGCACAGACAGGTCGGCCCAAGAGACCCAGTACTTC
TRBJ1-5 15 TRBV27 . . CASSLSGGGLQPQHF TGTGCCAGCAGTTTATCGGGAGGGGGATTACAGCCCCAGCATTTT
TRBJ2-1 17 TRBV19 TRBD2 . CASSIRASGARYNEQFF TGTGCCAGTAGTATAAGGGCTAGCGGGGCTAGGTACAATGAGCAGTTCTTC
TRBJ1-5 15 TRBV7-8 . . CASSPLIRSNQPQHF TGTGCCAGCAGCCCCTTAATCAGAAGCAATCAGCCCCAGCATTTT
TRBJ1-1 16 TRBV7-7 TRBD1 once CASSPVQGMGNTEAFF TGTGCCAGCAGCCCCGTACAGGGGATGGGGAACACTGAAGCTTTCTTT
TRBJ2-2 15 TRBV7-8 . . CASSSNRVDTGELFF TGTGCCAGCAGCTCAAACAGGGTGGACACCGGGGAGCTGTTTTTT
TRBJ2-5 14 TRBV19 TRBD1 . CASSGQGLLETQYF TGTGCCAGTAGCGGACAGGGCCTCCTGGAGACCCAGTACTTC
TRBJ2-1 13 TRBV6-2/TRBV6-3 . . CASSYRGFSEQFF TGTGCCAGCAGTTACCGGGGGTTCAGTGAGCAGTTCTTC
TRBJ2-1 16 TRBV4-2 . . CASSQDGATRDNEQFF TGTGCCAGCAGCCAAGATGGCGCGACTAGGGACAATGAGCAGTTCTTC
TRBJ2-2 18 TRBV18 TRBD1 once CASSPQAVYRGHAGELFF TGTGCCAGCTCACCACAGGCGGTGTACAGGGGGCACGCCGGGGAGCTGTTTTTT
TRBJ2-3 16 TRBV5-1 TRBD1 once CASSLVGTGNTDTQYF TGCGCCAGCAGCTTGGTGGGGACAGGTAACACAGATACGCAGTATTTT
TRBJ2-7 13 TRBV29-1 TRBD1 . CSVEGQGINEQYF TGCAGCGTTGAAGGACAGGGTATTAACGAGCAGTACTTC
TRBJ2-5 15 TRBV5-1 TRBD1 few CASSSGGAGQETQYF TGCGCCAGCAGCTCAGGGGGCGCAGGGCAAGAGACCCAGTACTTC
TRBJ1-5 13 TRBV7-6 TRBD1 . CASSQDRGKPQHF TGTGCCAGCAGCCAGGACAGGGGCAAGCCCCAGCATTTT
TRBJ1-1 12 TRBV28 . . CASSLGRGRAFF TGTGCCAGCAGTTTAGGAAGGGGAAGAGCTTTCTTT
TRBJ1-1 15 TRBV5-1 . . CASSLRQGADTEAFF TGCGCCAGCAGCTTGCGGCAGGGTGCGGACACTGAAGCTTTCTTT
TRBJ1-5 15 TRBV20-1 . . CSASNKEGNHQPQHF TGCAGTGCTAGTAATAAGGAGGGGAATCATCAGCCCCAGCATTTT
TRBJ2-3 16 TRBV5-1 TRBD2 . CASSLSTSGGTDTQYF TGCGCCAGCAGCTTGTCCACTAGCGGGGGCACAGATACGCAGTATTTT
TRBJ1-3 14 TRBV6-5 . . CASSSTLGGNTIYF TGTGCCAGCAGTTCGACTCTGGGTGGAAACACCATATATTTT
TRBJ2-1 20 TRBV9 . . CASSVAFRRTDSHSYNEQFF TGTGCCAGCAGCGTAGCTTTCCGGCGAACTGACTCCCATTCCTACAATGAGCAGTTCTTC
TRBJ1-1 14 TRBV6-5 TRBD1 . CASSLQGENTEAFF TGTGCCAGCAGCCTACAGGGGGAGAACACTGAAGCTTTCTTT
TRBJ1-3 17 TRBV14 TRBD1 . CASSSGQGRFSGNTIYF TGTGCCAGCTCTTCGGGACAGGGGAGGTTCTCTGGAAACACCATATATTTT
TRBJ2-1 17 TRBV5-1 . . CASSLRHHGTLSNEQFF TGCGCCAGCAGCCTACGGCACCATGGCACACTATCCAATGAGCAGTTCTTC
TRBJ2-1 18 TRBV6-2/TRBV6-3 TRBD2 . CASSPRTSGGILYNEQFF TGTGCCAGCAGTCCCCGGACTAGCGGGGGGATACTCTACAATGAGCAGTTCTTC
TRBJ1-3 13 TRBV2 . . CASNTGLGNTIYF TGTGCCAGCAATACAGGGCTTGGAAACACCATATATTTT
TRBJ2-7 14 TRBV9 TRBD1 . CASSVGTGPSEQYF TGTGCCAGCAGCGTAGGGACAGGGCCGAGCGAGCAGTACTTC
TRBJ1-3 15 TRBV9 . . CASSAQGLSGNTIYF TGTGCCAGCAGCGCACAGGGACTATCTGGAAACACCATATATTTT
TRBJ2-7 17 TRBV5-6 TRBD2 . CASSLKKAAGVVYEQYF TGTGCCAGCAGCCTGAAAAAAGCAGCGGGGGTTGTTTACGAGCAGTACTTC
TRBJ2-3 14 TRBV6-1 TRBD1 . CASSEYRGKDTQYF TGTGCCAGCAGTGAATACAGGGGGAAAGATACGCAGTATTTT
TRBJ1-1 17 TRBV5-6 . . CASSFRTFRGRGTEAFF TGTGCCAGCAGCTTTCGGACATTCAGGGGAAGGGGTACTGAAGCTTTCTTT
TRBJ2-7 14 TRBV27 . . CASSLQGFTYEQYF TGTGCCAGCAGTTTACAGGGATTCACCTACGAGCAGTACTTC
TRBJ2-3 15 TRBV7-2 TRBD2 . CASSLDAGGTDTQYF TGTGCCAGCAGCTTAGACGCGGGGGGCACAGATACGCAGTATTTT
TRBJ2-5 14 TRBV11-2 . . CASSLDTAQETQYF TGTGCCAGCAGCTTAGATACAGCCCAAGAGACCCAGTACTTC